One TCR beta chain is described in this entry. The record originates from a study of blood T cell repertoires in COVID-19. Overall study: Nucleic acid was either cDNA or gDNA, and it came from T cells, B-cell-depleted T cells, or PBMCs.

The CDR3 runs to 14 residues. Trimming took off 2 bases at V and 4 bases at J, with 9 bases between the two ends. Germline CDR1 and CDR2: SGHAT and FQNNGV. Original processing notes: Estimated nucleated cell counts came from reference gene primer amplification. Profiling relied on immunoSEQ multiplex PCR, and the TCRdb table lists in-frame clones only, not all of them. D and trimming were read from the DNA, whereas the V and J calls and clone size are those reported in that table. The sample contains some 300,000 clones, around 92% of which appear only once. Seattle's enrolled individuals joined amid active infection and were then monitored longitudinally.

The V and J genes are TRBV11-2 and TRBJ1-3; the D gene is possibly TRBD1 (6 bases). The material sequenced was peripheral blood. The source is a woman aged 30 to 39 with COVID-19, enrolled during active disease. CDR3 nucleotides: TGTGCCAGCAGCTTATACAGGGCCGGAAACACCATATATTTT. This translates into CASSLYRAGNTIYF.